Shown below are 30 T cell receptor beta chains from a single sample sequenced in a study of blood T cell repertoires in COVID-19 (dated by TCRdb to the early 2020s). Library creation used the immunoSEQ multiplex PCR assay. TCRdb re-hosts the immuneACCESS table, in-frame sequences only. Its copies lack some clones; in the studies checked, an unresolved V gene accounts for under half of them, and the cause for the rest is not known. The sample table contains approximately 210,000 clones; only one count was recorded for roughly 87% of them. Jointly, the top ten make up 1.9% of the sample. The sample consisted of peripheral blood. The receptors originated from a man aged 40-50 years with active or convalescent COVID-19.

The genes are TRBV28 and TRBJ2-7; 9 positions agree with TRBD2. Losses at the gene ends were 3 bases for V and 1 base for J; bases not matched to a gene: 16. The CDR3 length is 19 residues. Germline loops: CDR1 MDHEN, CDR2 SYDVKM. The CDR3 loop reads CASSLGASGDTFFSYEQYF. The CDR3, as DNA: TGTGCCAGCAGTTTGGGGGCTAGCGGGGACACCTTTTTTTCCTACGAGCAGTACTTC. The full variable domain, completed using reference TRBV28 and TRBJ2-7, is DVKVTQSSRYLVKRTGEKVFLECVQDMDHENMFWYRQDPGLGLRLIYFSYDVKMKEKGDIPEGYSVSREKKERFSLILESASTNQTSMYLCASSLGASGDTFFSYEQYFGPGTRLTVT.

The chain recombines TRBV5-1 with TRBJ2-2; tentatively, D is TRBD1 (7 bases). This CDR3 comprises 15 residues. Germline V gives CDR1 SGHRS, CDR2 YFSETQ. Trimming removed 6 bases at V and 7 bases at J, with 19 bases between. CDR3 nucleotides: TGCGCCAGCACCCGACAGGGCGGGGATGTCGGGGAGCTGTTTTTT. It codes for CASTRQGGDVGELFF.

V usage is TRBV18 and J usage is TRBJ2-7; a weak D match, TRBD2 (6 bases). Trimming pared 3 bases from V and 5 bases from J, leaving 11 bases between. The CDR3 sequence is 13 residues long. In germline, CDR1 is KGHSH, CDR2 LQKENI. CDR3 in amino acids: CASSPSIADEQYF. The DNA of the CDR3 is TGTGCCAGCTCACCTTCCATAGCGGACGAGCAGTACTTC.

On this clone itself: One end of the junction fails to match germline, which may point to a read error. V gene TRBV7-7 combines with J gene TRBJ2-2; a possible D gene is TRBD1 (6 bases). Germline V gene lookup returns CDR1 SSHAT and CDR2 FNYEAQ (reference sequence). The CDR3 has 16 residues. Here the CDR3 DNA reads TGTGCTAGCAGCTTTAACGAAATGGGGGCGAGCGGGGAGCTGTTTTTT. Translation gives CASSFNEMGASGELFF.

The chain is built from TRBV6-2 or TRBV6-3 and TRBJ2-2; possible D gene TRBD1, 7 bases. Germline V gene data show CDR1 as MNHEY and CDR2 as SVGEGT. CDR3 size: 16 residues. Trimming took off 4 bases at V and 3 bases at J, with 15 bases between the two ends. DNA for the CDR3: TGTGCCAGCAGTTCCGGAGGAGGGGGCGACACCGGGGAGCTGTTTTTT. This translates into CASSSGGGGDTGELFF.

The V gene is TRBV5-1, the J gene TRBJ1-5; tentatively, D is TRBD1 (5 bases). V shed 4 bases and J shed 6 bases, with 17 bases lying between them. The CDR3 runs 15 residues. The V gene's germline CDR1 is SGHRS and CDR2 YFSETQ. The CDR3 is CASSRDVGGGQPQHF. DNA of the CDR3: TGCGCCAGCAGCCGGGACGTGGGAGGAGGTCAGCCCCAGCATTTT. The full variable domain, in which reference TRBV5-1 and TRBJ1-5 provide the parts outside the CDR3, is KAGVTQTPRYLIKTRGQQVTLSCSPISGHRSVSWYQQTPGQGLQFLFEYFSETQRNKGNFPGRFSGRQFSNSRSEMNVSTLELGDSALYLCASSRDVGGGQPQHFGDGTRLSIL.

The gene calls are TRBV27 and TRBJ1-3; D is possibly TRBD1 (6 bases). Germline CDR1 and CDR2: MNHEY and SMNVEV (reference sequence). CDR3 size: 14 residues. The V end lost 8 bases, the J end lost 2 bases, and 13 bases lay between the germline ends. Here the CDR3 reads CASSTQGPGNTIYF. The CDR3 DNA reads TGTGCCAGCTCCACCCAGGGGCCTGGAAACACCATATATTTT.

This chain connects TRBV18 to TRBJ1-1; D uncertain. The germline V and J ends were trimmed by 3 bases and 6 bases, with 17 bases remaining between them. The germline gives CDR1 KGHSH, CDR2 LQKENI. There are 15 residues in the CDR3. As DNA, the CDR3 is TGTGCCAGCTCACCGAGTAAGGGTGAGGGTTCTGAAGCTTTCTTT. This translates into CASSPSKGEGSEAFF.

The genes are TRBV19 and TRBJ1-6, with 10 positions matching TRBD1. The V segment lost 4 bases and the J segment 7 bases; nucleotides outside the gene matches: 10. The CDR3 sequence is 17 residues long. Germline loops: CDR1 LNHDA, CDR2 SQIVND (reference sequence). CDR3: CASSTHNRDRGNSPLHF. The CDR3 nucleotides are TGTGCCAGTAGTACCCACAACCGGGACAGGGGCAATTCACCCCTCCACTTT.

The CDR3 here is CASRGQLQPNSPLHF. The CDR3 DNA sequence: TGTGCCAGCAGGGGACAGTTGCAACCCAACTCACCCCTCCACTTT. The V gene is TRBV2, the J gene TRBJ1-6; 7 bases line up with TRBD1. The CDR3 consists of 15 residues. Germline CDR1 is SNHLY and CDR2 is FYNNEI. The ends lost 6 bases at V and 10 bases at J; junction bases unmatched: 12.

The chain joins TRBV30 to TRBJ1-1; no clear D. CDR1 and CDR2 (germline): GTSNPN, SVGIG (reference sequence). V lost 0 bases, J lost 3 bases, and 8 bases lay in between. The CDR3 is made up of 13 amino acids. CDR3: CAWSVGGYTEAFF. The CDR3 coding sequence is TGTGCCTGGAGTGTTGGCGGTTACACTGAAGCTTTCTTT.

CDR3 in amino acids: CAWSTRQFNEKLFF. As DNA, the CDR3 is TGTGCCTGGAGTACGCGGCAGTTTAATGAAAAACTGTTTTTT. The chain carries TRBV30 and TRBJ1-4; D call uncertain. The CDR3 consists of 14 residues. V lost 2 bases, J lost 4 bases, and 11 bases lay in between. From germline, CDR1 is GTSNPN and CDR2 SVGIG (reference sequence).

This chain joins TRBV27 and TRBJ2-1, with TRBD2 as a possible D gene (5 bases). CDR1 is MNHEY and CDR2 is SMNVEV in the germline V gene (reference sequence). Trimming took off 4 bases at V and 6 bases at J, with 22 bases between the two ends. The CDR3 is 17 residues long. CDR3 loop: CASSSDLGIEGLNEQFF. The CDR3 coding sequence is TGTGCCAGCAGTTCCGATCTGGGGATAGAGGGTCTCAATGAGCAGTTCTTC.

This clone was observed a few times. The chain has TRBV7-9 and TRBJ2-1, with D possibly being TRBD1 (6 bases). The CDR3 is 13 residues long. CDR1 is SEHNR and CDR2 is FQNEAQ in the germline V gene (reference sequence). V was cut by 5 bases and J by 10 bases, with 15 bases left in between. Written as DNA, the CDR3 is TGTGCCAGCAGCCCCCGGACAGTGGGAGAGCAGTTCTTC. The encoded protein is CASSPRTVGEQFF.

J is TRBJ1-2 and V is TRBV10-2; D gene uncertain. The CDR3 covers 13 residues. The germline V gene encodes CDR1 WSHSY and CDR2 SAAADI. V lost 4 bases, J lost 7 bases, and 13 bases lay in between. CDR3 DNA: TGCGCCAGCAGTGTCGACTCCCTCAGTGGCTACACCTTC. Residues: CASSVDSLSGYTF.

The rearrangement joins TRBV5-5 to TRBJ2-7, with 7 bases that match TRBD1. Looked up from germline, CDR1 is SGHKS and CDR2 is YYEKEE (reference sequence). CDR3 length: 14 residues. Unmatched junction bases numbered 5, after V lost 0 bases and J lost 5 bases. CDR3 nucleotides: TGTGCCAGCAGCTTGGAAGGGGGCAGCGACGAGCAGTACTTC. The encoded protein is CASSLEGGSDEQYF.

The chain carries TRBV28 and TRBJ1-2, with D perhaps matching TRBD1 (6 bases). This CDR3 has 15 residues. The germline V and J ends were trimmed by 4 bases and 4 bases, with 16 bases remaining between them. Germline CDR1 MDHEN, CDR2 SYDVKM. The CDR3 DNA reads as TGTGCCAGCAGTTCCCCAGGGGCGGGAGGCTATGGCTACACCTTC. It is translated as CASSSPGAGGYGYTF.

The table lists this clone with a few counts. The chain recombines TRBV11-2 with TRBJ2-1; 9 nucleotides align to TRBD1. CDR3 length: 15 residues. The V gene end was trimmed by 5 bases and the J gene end by 5 bases; junction bases not matched to a gene: 7. The germline V gene has CDR1 SGHAT and CDR2 FQNNGV. CDR3 DNA: TGTGCCAGCAGCCCCGGGACAGGGCCACACAATGAGCAGTTCTTC. Translating gives CASSPGTGPHNEQFF.

The rearrangement joins TRBV7-7 to TRBJ2-6; D perhaps matches TRBD1 (5 bases). CDR3 length: 15 residues. Germline V gene data show CDR1 as SSHAT and CDR2 as FNYEAQ (reference sequence). With 6 bases removed from V and 1 base from J, the gap between germline ends came to 10 bases. The CDR3 loop is CASSLPGSGANVLTF. The DNA for the CDR3 is TGTGCCAGCAGTTTGCCAGGGTCTGGGGCCAACGTCCTGACTTTC.

This clone was found a few times. This chain joins TRBV20-1 and TRBJ1-1; TRBD1 aligns across 11 bases. Germline lookup yields CDR1 DFQATT and CDR2 SNEGSKA (reference sequence). This CDR3 is built from 11 residues. In nucleotides, the CDR3 is TGCCTGGGACAGGGGGGAACTGAAGCTTTCTTT. Translation gives CLGQGGTEAFF.

A single count supports this clone. The CDR3 region has the DNA TGTGCCAGCTCACCTCGACAGGGAACGGCAGATACGCAGTATTTT. Protein product: CASSPRQGTADTQYF. The V gene is TRBV18, the J gene TRBJ2-3; 7 nucleotides match TRBD1. CDR1 is KGHSH, CDR2 LQKENI, per germline. The CDR3 runs to 15 residues. Trimming removed 3 bases from V and 4 bases from J; junction bases left unmatched: 7.

The sample holds a few counts of this clone. This chain links TRBV5-1 with TRBJ1-6, with TRBD1 identical over 10 bases. This CDR3 contains 15 residues. V trimming: 0 bases; J trimming: 9 bases; junction bases outside the gene matches: 3. Germline assignment: CDR1 SGHRS and CDR2 YFSETQ. The CDR3 is CASSLGTGGASPLHF. The CDR3 nucleotides read TGCGCCAGCAGCTTGGGGACAGGGGGAGCTTCACCCCTCCACTTT.

The genes are TRBV5-4 and TRBJ2-7, with 9 nucleotides matching TRBD2. V lost 4 bases, J lost 4 bases, and 6 bases stayed unmatched. The CDR3 loop spans 14 amino acids. The germline CDR1 and CDR2 sequences are SGHNT and YYREEE (reference sequence). CDR3 loop: CASSSGGPQYEQYF. CDR3 in DNA: TGTGCCAGCAGCAGCGGGGGGCCCCAATACGAGCAGTACTTC.

This clone occurred once. The chain has TRBV5-1 and TRBJ1-2, with no clear D. Germline loops: CDR1 SGHRS, CDR2 YFSETQ. The CDR3 contains 14 residues. Between the trimmed V and J ends, which lost 2 bases and 4 bases, there was a span of 12 bases. CDR3: CASSFEGRSYGYTF. Here the CDR3 DNA reads TGCGCCAGCAGCTTCGAGGGTAGGTCCTATGGCTACACCTTC.

There are many counts of this clone. The gene calls are TRBV28 and TRBJ1-2; a weak D match, TRBD1 (6 bases). Trimming left V 8 bases short and J 5 bases short, with 9 bases between. The CDR3 spans 11 residues. Germline V CDR1 and CDR2: MDHEN, SYDVKM. CDR3 region: CASRQEYGYTF. The CDR3 DNA reads as TGTGCCAGCCGACAGGAGTATGGCTACACCTTC.

The V and J genes are TRBV28 and TRBJ1-2, with D possibly matching TRBD1 (6 bases). Germline values: CDR1 MDHEN, CDR2 SYDVKM. This CDR3 is built from 12 residues. Trimming pared 6 bases from V and 7 bases from J, leaving 12 bases between. The CDR3 DNA follows: TGTGCCAGCAGCCTTTCGACAGGTGGCTACACCTTC. Translation gives CASSLSTGGYTF.

The chain uses TRBV7-6 and TRBJ1-5, with D possibly TRBD1 on 5 matching bases. Germline V gives CDR1 SGHVS, CDR2 FNYEAQ. The V and J ends lost 1 base and 6 bases respectively, with 13 bases between them. The CDR3 covers 15 residues. DNA for the CDR3: TGTGCCAGCAGCTTAGAAGGGGTCCGCGGTCAGCCCCAGCATTTT. Its protein is CASSLEGVRGQPQHF.

J is TRBJ2-3 and V is TRBV9; TRBD2 matches at 13 bases. J gave up 4 bases and V 4 bases, and 6 bases lay outside the gene matches. The CDR3 has 16 residues. CDR1 is SGDLS and CDR2 is YYNGEE in the germline V gene. The CDR3 loop reads CASSQTSGGAADTQYF. The CDR3 nucleotides are TGTGCCAGCAGCCAAACTAGCGGGGGGGCGGCAGATACGCAGTATTTT. Full variable domain (missing parts from reference TRBV9 and TRBJ2-3): DSGVTQTPKHLITATGQRVTLRCSPRSGDLSVYWYQQSLDQGLQFLIQYYNGEERAKGNILERFSAQQFPDLHSELNLSSLELGDSALYFCASSQTSGGAADTQYFGPGTRLTVL.

V and J are TRBV27 and TRBJ1-4, with D perhaps TRBD1 (6 bases). V lost 6 bases, J lost 7 bases, and 18 bases lay in between. The CDR3 is 15 amino acids. The germline V gene encodes CDR1 MNHEY and CDR2 SMNVEV (reference sequence). Written as DNA, the CDR3 is TGTGCCAGCAGCGTACAACAGGGCGGGGGTGAAAAACTGTTTTTT. Its translation is CASSVQQGGGEKLFF.

The chain couples TRBV5-1 to TRBJ1-6; D unclear. This CDR3 contains 13 residues. Germline CDR1 reads SGHRS; CDR2 reads YFSETQ. V lost 0 bases to trimming and J lost 7 bases, with 5 bases between them. CDR3 residues: CASSLGVNSPLHF. CDR3 in DNA: TGCGCCAGCAGCTTGGGAGTGAATTCACCCCTCCACTTT.